The sequence of this T cell receptor (beta chain) was determined in a study of regulatory T cells in long-lasting Graves disease. Study information: The antithyroid drugs taken by newly diagnosed Graves' patients had been used for under 3 months. Findings and limits, study-wide: Investigators studied peripheral blood only, not thyroid tissue.

To make TCR beta libraries, researchers used iRepertoire HTBI primers and Arm-PCR of CDR3 regions. Via MiXCR, TCRdb re-called the multiplex PCR reads, giving one row per CDR3 protein. The sample consists of around 500,000 distinct CDR3 sequences, around 12% of them appearing once. This clonotype was detected many times. What it recognizes is unknown. Time point noted: newly diagnosed GD, antithyroid drugs for less than 3 months. Following extraction of RNA from PBMCs, that RNA was used to make the TCR library. CDR1 is KGHDR and CDR2 is SFDVKD in the germline V gene. The CDR3 sequence is 15 residues long. Losses at the gene ends were 4 bases for V and 5 bases for J; bases not matched to a gene: 5. These data also featured in a second study, about T cells in Graves' hyperthyroidism and ophthalmopathy.

The chain couples TRBV24-1 to TRBJ2-7; the match to TRBD1 covers 12 bases. The receptor's source is a woman in her twenties or thirties with Graves disease. The starting material was peripheral blood mononuclear cells (PBMCs), obtained at new diagnosis, from a patient treated with antithyroid drugs. CDR3 amino acids: CATSETGTGGDEQYF. The DNA for the CDR3 is TGTGCCACCAGTGAGACCGGGACAGGGGGCGACGAGCAGTACTTC.